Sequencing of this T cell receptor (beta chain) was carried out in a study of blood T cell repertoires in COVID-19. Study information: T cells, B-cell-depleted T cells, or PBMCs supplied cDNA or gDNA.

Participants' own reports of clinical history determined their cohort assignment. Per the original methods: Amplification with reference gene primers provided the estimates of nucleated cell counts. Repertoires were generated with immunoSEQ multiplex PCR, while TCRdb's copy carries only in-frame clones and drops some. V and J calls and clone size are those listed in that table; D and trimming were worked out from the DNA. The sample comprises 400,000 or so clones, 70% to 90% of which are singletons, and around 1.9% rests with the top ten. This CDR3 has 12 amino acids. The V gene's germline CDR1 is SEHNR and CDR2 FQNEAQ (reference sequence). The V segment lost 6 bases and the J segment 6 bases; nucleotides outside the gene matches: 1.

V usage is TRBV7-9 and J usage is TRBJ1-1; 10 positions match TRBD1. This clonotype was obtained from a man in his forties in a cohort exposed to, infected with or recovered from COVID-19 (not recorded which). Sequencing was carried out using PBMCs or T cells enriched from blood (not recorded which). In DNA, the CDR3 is TGTGCCAGCAGAGGACAGGGGGCTGAAGCTTTCTTT. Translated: CASRGQGAEAFF.